The 32 T cell receptor beta chains below come from one sample, sequenced in a study of blood T cell repertoires in COVID-19. TCRdb's copy holds only in-frame clones and misses some; the assay was immunoSEQ multiplex PCR. The sample lists fewer than 200,000 clones, approximately 80% occurring once. Source material: peripheral blood. The receptor source for this set is a woman between 35 and 50 years old with COVID-19, enrolled during active disease.

The V and J genes are TRBV19 and TRBJ1-2; no clear D. V lost 6 bases to trimming and J lost 5 bases, with 7 bases between them. The germline V gene encodes CDR1 LNHDA and CDR2 SQIVND (reference sequence). CDR3 length equals 11 residues. DNA for the CDR3: TGTGCCAGTAGGCGCGATTATGGCTACACCTTC. As protein: CASRRDYGYTF.

V usage is TRBV7-6 and J usage is TRBJ2-2; 7 bases map to TRBD2. The CDR3 totals 16 residues. The junction had 3 bases not matched to a gene; V was cut back by 1 base and J by 1 base. CDR1 SGHVS and CDR2 FNYEAQ come from the germline V gene. CDR3 in DNA: TGTGCCAGCAGCTTAGAGTCTAGCGGGAACACCGGGGAGCTGTTTTTT. It codes for CASSLESSGNTGELFF.

This chain connects TRBV7-3 to TRBJ2-2; no firm D call. The V and J ends lost 2 bases and 0 bases respectively, with 10 bases between them. Germline assignment: CDR1 SGHTA and CDR2 FQGTGA. This CDR3 is built from 16 residues. The CDR3 DNA follows: TGTGCCAGCAGCTTAGTTCCCAGTTCGAACACCGGGGAGCTGTTTTTT. It yields the protein CASSLVPSSNTGELFF.

V is TRBV3-1 (or the pseudogene TRBV3-2) and J is TRBJ2-5; maybe TRBD1 (5 bases). Trimming removed 3 bases at V and 1 base at J, with 12 bases between. This CDR3 spans 15 amino acids. CDR1 LGHDT and CDR2 YNNKEL come from the germline V gene (reference sequence). The CDR3 here is CASSHPREAQETQYF. As DNA, the CDR3 is TGTGCCAGCAGCCACCCCAGGGAAGCCCAAGAGACCCAGTACTTC.

The chain employs TRBV14 and TRBJ2-1, with 10 bases that match TRBD2. The germline CDR1 and CDR2 sequences are SGHDN and FVKESK. The V gene end was trimmed by 3 bases and the J gene end by 4 bases; junction bases not matched to a gene: 3. CDR3 length: 15 amino acids. The CDR3 sequence: CASSHLAGVYNEQFF. CDR3 bases: TGTGCCAGCAGCCATCTAGCGGGGGTTTACAATGAGCAGTTCTTC.

The CDR3 loop reads CASRSRTSGRNEQYF. Written as DNA, the CDR3 is TGTGCCAGCAGGTCGAGGACTAGCGGGAGAAACGAGCAGTACTTC. The gene calls are TRBV28 and TRBJ2-7; 13 bases agree with TRBD2. Trimming at V came to 6 bases and at J to 5 bases, leaving 7 bases not matched to a gene. Germline lookup yields CDR1 MDHEN and CDR2 SYDVKM. CDR3 length: 15 amino acids.

This clone was seen a single time. V usage is TRBV7-2 and J usage is TRBJ2-5, with 7 bases identical to TRBD2. V was pared by 5 bases and J by 5 bases, with 11 bases of the junction left unmatched. Germline assignment: CDR1 SGHTA and CDR2 FQGNSA. This CDR3 comprises 15 residues. Written as DNA, the CDR3 is TGTGCCAGCAGCCCCTCGGCGGGGAGGGTGGAGACCCAGTACTTC. This gives the protein CASSPSAGRVETQYF.

The sample holds one count of this clone. The rearrangement joins TRBV6-2 or TRBV6-3 to TRBJ2-7; 8 bases match TRBD1. With 5 bases clipped from V and 2 bases from J, the junction kept 5 bases outside the gene matches. The CDR3 spans 14 residues. CDR1 is MNHEY and CDR2 is SVGEGT in the germline V gene. For the CDR3, the DNA is TGTGCCAGCAGTCTTCAGGGGGCCACCTACGAGCAGTACGTC. Translation: CASSLQGATYEQYV.

The J gene is TRBJ1-1, the V gene TRBV4-1; D is undetermined. Looked up from germline, CDR1 is MGHRA and CDR2 is YSYEKL. Trimming took 1 base from V and 10 from J, leaving 19 bases between them. The CDR3 spans 15 residues. In DNA form, the CDR3 reads TGCGCCAGCAGCCAAGGCCCCACAGAGCTTCAAGTAGCTTTCTTT. Translating gives CASSQGPTELQVAFF.

The chain couples TRBV12-5 to TRBJ1-5; D remains ambiguous. Germline CDR1 LGHNT, CDR2 FRNRAP. V dropped 10 bases and J dropped 2 bases, with 9 bases sitting between them. This CDR3 has 12 residues. The CDR3 region is CATARGNQPQHF. The CDR3 coding sequence is TGTGCTACCGCTCGGGGCAATCAGCCCCAGCATTTT.

The chain combines TRBV6-5 with TRBJ1-6; 9 bases are shared with TRBD1. CDR1 and CDR2 from the germline V gene are MNHEY and SVGAGI. V was clipped by 7 bases and J by 2 bases; unmatched bases: 3. This CDR3 contains 15 residues. CDR3 in amino acids: CASTGQGPYNSPLHF. CDR3 DNA sequence: TGTGCCAGCACGGGACAGGGCCCCTATAATTCACCCCTCCACTTT.

The chain has TRBV7-9 and TRBJ2-3; the D gene is possibly TRBD2 (5 bases). Per germline, CDR1 SEHNR and CDR2 FQNEAQ (reference sequence). Deletions cut 3 bases from V and 0 bases from J, with 7 bases between. The CDR3 runs 14 residues. The CDR3 loop is CASSLERSTDTQYF. The CDR3 region has the DNA TGTGCCAGCAGCTTGGAGCGGAGCACAGATACGCAGTATTTT. Full variable domain (outside the CDR3, taken from reference TRBV7-9 and TRBJ2-3): DTGVSQNPRHKITKRGQNVTFRCDPISEHNRLYWYRQTLGQGPEFLTYFQNEAQLEKSRLLSDRFSAERPKGSFSTLEIQRTEQGDSAMYLCASSLERSTDTQYFGPGTRLTVL.

This clone was recorded at least ten times. The same CDR3 arises from other DNA sequences in this sample as well. The chain links TRBV6-4 to TRBJ2-3; 11 nucleotides match TRBD2. V gave up 0 bases and J gave up 4 bases; unmatched junction bases: 0. This CDR3 contains 15 residues. Germline V gives CDR1 MRHNA, CDR2 SNTAGT. The CDR3, as DNA: TGTGCCAGCAGTGACTCTAGCGGGGGGGCAGATACGCAGTATTTT. Translating it yields CASSDSSGGADTQYF.

The sample holds one count of this clone. The V gene is TRBV6-5, the J gene TRBJ1-5; D uncertain. This CDR3 has 15 residues. CDR1 MNHEY and CDR2 SVGAGI come from the germline V gene. V was pared by 6 bases and J by 0 bases, with 12 bases between. As DNA, the CDR3 is TGTGCCAGCAGATCTTTAGAGAATAGCAATCAGCCCCAGCATTTT. Its translation is CASRSLENSNQPQHF.

The genes are TRBV3-1 (or the pseudogene TRBV3-2) and TRBJ1-2; D remains ambiguous. Per germline, CDR1 LGHDT and CDR2 YNNKEL (reference sequence). This CDR3 spans 14 amino acids. The V gene lost 4 bases and the J gene lost 2 bases, with 11 bases spanning the gap. CDR3 nucleotide sequence: TGTGCCAGCAGCCCGAGGGAGGGAAACTATGGCTACACCTTC. It specifies CASSPREGNYGYTF.

This CDR3 reads CASSPQLWGVNTEAFF. CDR3 nucleotides: TGCGCCAGCAGCCCCCAGCTTTGGGGAGTGAACACTGAAGCTTTCTTT. The chain has TRBV4-1 and TRBJ1-1; D unresolved. Germline-derived CDR1 and CDR2 are MGHRA and YSYEKL. Trimming removed 4 bases at V and 0 bases at J, with 15 bases between. The CDR3 is 16 residues long.

The chain recombines TRBV6-4 with TRBJ1-1; 7 bases align to TRBD1. CDR1 and CDR2 (germline): MRHNA, SNTAGT. After removal of 0 bases from V and 8 bases from J, the junction contained 3 bases not matched to a gene. This CDR3 spans 13 amino acids. The CDR3 is CASSDSAQGEAFF. The CDR3 DNA reads as TGTGCCAGCAGTGACTCGGCACAGGGGGAAGCTTTCTTT.

The gene calls are TRBV11-2 and TRBJ2-7; D perhaps matches TRBD1 (5 bases). Germline CDR1 SGHAT, CDR2 FQNNGV. The CDR3 consists of 13 residues. Trimming cost V 5 bases and J 5 bases, with 13 bases left between them. The CDR3 sequence is CASSPDSFHEQYV. CDR3 nucleotide sequence: TGTGCCAGCAGCCCCGACAGCTTCCACGAGCAGTACGTC.

The chain combines TRBV2 with TRBJ2-6; D is possibly TRBD1 (6 bases). Trimming removed 6 bases at V and 3 bases at J, with 12 bases between. The CDR3 totals 15 residues. CDR1 is SNHLY, CDR2 FYNNEI, per germline. CDR3 protein: CASRAQGNGANVLTF. CDR3 bases: TGTGCCAGCAGGGCACAGGGTAATGGGGCCAACGTCCTGACTTTC. The whole variable domain, filled in from reference TRBV2 and TRBJ2-6, reads EPEVTQTPSHQVTQMGQEVILRCVPISNHLYFYWYRQILGQKVEFLVSFYNNEISEKSEIFDDQFSVERPDGSNFTLKIRSTKLEDSAMYFCASRAQGNGANVLTFGAGSRLTVL.

The gene calls are TRBV14 and TRBJ2-5; 10 nucleotides align to TRBD2. There are 16 residues in the CDR3. V lost 2 bases and J lost 2; bases outside the gene matches: 5. CDR1 is SGHDN, CDR2 FVKESK, per germline. The CDR3 nucleotides read TGTGCCAGCAGCCAAAGAACTAGCGGGGTTCAAGAGACCCAGTACTTC. Amino acid sequence: CASSQRTSGVQETQYF.

This clone turned up a few times. The CDR3 spells CASSLMGQRTSGNTIYF. The CDR3, as DNA: TGCGCCAGCAGCCTCATGGGACAGCGGACCTCTGGAAACACCATATATTTT. The rearrangement uses TRBV4-1 and TRBJ1-3, with 7 bases fitting TRBD1. The J segment lost 0 bases and the V segment lost 4 bases, leaving 9 bases of the junction unmatched. Germline lookup yields CDR1 MGHRA and CDR2 YSYEKL. The CDR3 covers 17 residues.

The rearrangement uses TRBV7-8 and TRBJ2-1; 7 bases match TRBD2. CDR3 length equals 16 residues. Germline values: CDR1 SGHVS, CDR2 FQNEAQ. The trim removed 5 bases at V and 5 bases at J, leaving 12 bases unmatched. This CDR3 reads CASSPRGAGMNNEQFF. The DNA of the CDR3 is TGTGCCAGCAGCCCCCGGGGAGCGGGGATGAACAATGAGCAGTTCTTC.

About this clone: Different DNA sequences within this sample yield the same CDR3. The chain recombines TRBV10-1 with TRBJ1-1; perhaps TRBD1 as D (6 bases). V shed 6 bases and J shed 0 bases, with 11 bases lying between them. The germline CDR1 and CDR2 sequences are WNHNN and SYGVQD (reference sequence). CDR3 length: 14 residues. CDR3 bases: TGCGCCAGCAGCAGGGACATCATGAACACTGAAGCTTTCTTT. It translates to CASSRDIMNTEAFF.

The chain has TRBV6-6 and TRBJ2-5, with D perhaps matching TRBD1 (5 bases). Germline V lookup: CDR1 MNHNY, CDR2 SVGAGI (reference sequence). This CDR3 has 14 amino acids. Trimming left V 2 bases short and J 1 base short, with 8 bases between. In DNA form, the CDR3 reads TGTGCCAGCAGTTACCTAGGGGTCCAAGAGACCCAGTACTTC. It encodes CASSYLGVQETQYF.

This chain links TRBV27 with TRBJ2-7; 9 nucleotides align to TRBD2. The germline V gene encodes CDR1 MNHEY and CDR2 SMNVEV (reference sequence). V dropped 7 bases and J dropped 5; count of bases not matched to a gene: 15. The CDR3 consists of 16 residues. For the CDR3, the DNA is TGTGCCAGCAAGAATAGCGGGAGCAGAGCGTCCGACGAGCAGTACTTC. Encoded protein: CASKNSGSRASDEQYF.

V usage is TRBV7-9 and J usage is TRBJ2-5, with D perhaps TRBD2 (7 bases). The CDR3 sequence is 15 residues long. Trimming stripped 1 base from V and 4 bases from J, with 13 bases between. Germline V gene sequence: CDR1 SEHNR, CDR2 FQNEAQ (reference sequence). CDR3: CASSLVRGPRETQYF. In DNA, the CDR3 is TGTGCCAGCAGCTTAGTGCGGGGGCCGAGAGAGACCCAGTACTTC.

The gene calls are TRBV27 and TRBJ2-7; TRBD1 is a possible D gene (6 bases). The CDR3 is 13 residues long. Germline V gene sequence: CDR1 MNHEY, CDR2 SMNVEV (reference sequence). V was pared by 4 bases and J by 9 bases, with 16 bases between. In DNA, the CDR3 is TGTGCCAGCAGTTCTCCGGACAGAGGTCGGCAGTACGTC. This sequence encodes CASSSPDRGRQYV.

The chain has TRBV20-1 and TRBJ1-1, with D tentatively TRBD1 (5 bases). The V gene lost 1 base and the J gene lost 11 bases, with 11 bases spanning the gap. Germline lookup yields CDR1 DFQATT and CDR2 SNEGSKA (reference sequence). The CDR3 is made up of 11 amino acids. DNA of the CDR3: TGCAGTGCTAGAGCGGGGGATTCGGCTTTCTTT. Amino acid sequence: CSARAGDSAFF.

V and J are TRBV6-1 and TRBJ2-7; D not resolved. Germline values: CDR1 MNHNS, CDR2 SASEGT. The CDR3 contains 12 residues. V dropped 2 bases and J dropped 2 bases, with 4 bases sitting between them. CDR3 sequence reads: CASSEHTYEQYV. The CDR3 region has the DNA TGTGCCAGCAGTGAACACACCTACGAGCAGTACGTC.

V gene TRBV29-1 combines with J gene TRBJ2-7, with TRBD2 matching 9 bases. CDR3 length equals 14 residues. From germline, CDR1 is SQVTM and CDR2 ANQGSEA. Trimming at V came to 6 bases and at J to 4 bases, leaving 10 bases not matched to a gene. CDR3 amino acids: CSVPIAGDRYEQYF. The DNA for the CDR3 is TGCAGCGTCCCCATAGCGGGAGATAGGTACGAGCAGTACTTC.

This chain connects TRBV21-1 to TRBJ2-2; TRBD1 is the table's D call, not checked against the DNA. TRBV21-1 is a pseudogene. The CDR3 is 15 amino acids. The CDR3 DNA is TGTGCCAGCAACAACAGACAGGCTAACACCGGGGAGCTGTTTTTT. Translated, it gives CASNNRQANTGELFF.

The V gene is TRBV5-1, the J gene TRBJ2-3; 10 bases are a match to TRBD1. The germline V gene encodes CDR1 SGHRS and CDR2 YFSETQ. The CDR3 is 16 amino acids. The trim removed 3 bases at V and 4 bases at J, leaving 8 bases unmatched. The CDR3 region has the DNA TGCGCCAGCAGCTCCGGATCCGGACAGGGGGCAGATACGCAGTATTTT. This translates into CASSSGSGQGADTQYF.